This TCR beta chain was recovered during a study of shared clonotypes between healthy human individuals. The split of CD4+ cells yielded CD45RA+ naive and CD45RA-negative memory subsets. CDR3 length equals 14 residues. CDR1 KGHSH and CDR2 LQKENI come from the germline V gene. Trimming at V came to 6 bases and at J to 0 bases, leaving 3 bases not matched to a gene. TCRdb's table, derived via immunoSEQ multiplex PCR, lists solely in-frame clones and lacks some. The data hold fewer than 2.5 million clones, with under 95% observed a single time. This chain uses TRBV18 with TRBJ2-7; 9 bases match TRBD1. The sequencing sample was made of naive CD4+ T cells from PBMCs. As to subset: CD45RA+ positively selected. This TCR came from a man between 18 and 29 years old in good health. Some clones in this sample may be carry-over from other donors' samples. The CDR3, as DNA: TGTGCCAGCTCCCGGGACAGGGCCTCCTACGAGCAGTACTTC. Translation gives CASSRDRASYEQYF.